This T cell receptor beta chain was captured in a study of T cell responses to AZD1222 COVID-19 vaccine. Study results and caveats: Within unmutated variant regions lay the reported targets of nearly half of spike-specific TCRs. The study found Spike-specific TCR breadth and depth rose after two AZD1222 doses. White British people made up most donors, females outnumbered males, and clonal diversity was possibly underestimated.

This clone was detected once. Antigen unknown. Only in-frame clones appear in the TCRdb table, and some are missing; sequencing was by immunoSEQ multiplex PCR. The sample carries about 48,000 clones, 86% recorded once. V lost 5 bases and J 4 bases, leaving 12 bases between the germline ends. The germline V gene has CDR1 MNHEY and CDR2 SMNVEV (reference sequence). The CDR3 runs to 14 residues. Sequences were derived from peripheral blood, sampled 28 days after the second AZD1222 dose. This chain uses TRBV27 with TRBJ1-3; D not resolved. The receptor's source is an adult who received the AZD1222 COVID-19 vaccine. CDR3 protein: CASSPTVQGNTIYF. Written as DNA, the CDR3 is TGTGCCAGCAGTCCAACAGTACAAGGAAACACCATATATTTT.